The entry below gives a single TCR beta chain sequence along with its context. Per the original methods: For nucleated cells, counts were estimated from reference gene primer amplification. Only in-frame clones appear in the TCRdb table, and some are missing; sequencing was by immunoSEQ multiplex PCR. V and J calls and clone size come straight from that table; D and trimming were deduced from the DNA. The profile shows about 350,000 clones, roughly 87% of them singletons. The data were obtained in a study of blood T cell repertoires in COVID-19. Study-wide background: Samples of COVID-19 (acute and convalescent) were obtained from the United States, Italy and Spain. T cells, B-cell-depleted T cells, or PBMCs provided the cDNA or gDNA that served as material.

Donors were grouped by their self-reported clinical history. The specimen was PBMCs or T cells enriched from blood (not recorded which). The sequence was collected from a young woman who had recovered from COVID-19.

CDR3 bases: TGTGCCAGCAGTGGTGCAGGGGGGAGCTCCTACAATGAGCAGTTCTTC. Amino acids: CASSGAGGSSYNEQFF. The V and J genes are TRBV25-1 and TRBJ2-1, with D maybe TRBD1 (7 bases). CDR1 and CDR2 (germline): MGHDK, SYGVNS. CDR3 length: 16 residues. The V gene lost 4 bases and the J gene lost 0 bases, with 13 bases spanning the gap.